The 31 T cell receptor beta chains below all came from one sample that was sequenced in a study of cytotoxic CD8 clonotypes in ibrutinib-treated CLL. Profiled with immunoSEQ multiplex PCR; TCRdb holds only in-frame clones, not every one. The table has about 68,000 clones, about nine tenths seen once; the top ten hold 3% to 3.5%. The specimen was PBMCs, collected after 12 months of ibrutinib treatment. The receptors come from a human donor with chronic lymphocytic leukemia.

This clone came up a few times. The genes are TRBV5-1 and TRBJ2-2; D is possibly TRBD1 or TRBD2 (5 bases each). CDR3 size: 15 residues. Germline CDR1 SGHRS, CDR2 YFSETQ. With 3 bases removed from V and 5 bases from J, the gap between germline ends came to 14 bases. The CDR3 DNA reads as TGCGCCAGCAGCTATGACCCCAGGGAGACCGGGGAGCTGTTTTTT. Amino acids: CASSYDPRETGELFF.

This chain joins TRBV19 and TRBJ1-5, with unresolved D. This CDR3 spans 17 amino acids. In germline, CDR1 is LNHDA, CDR2 SQIVND (reference sequence). Trimming removed 7 bases at V and 0 bases at J, with 19 bases between. The CDR3 sequence: CASNPFTRSYSNQPQHF. DNA for the CDR3: TGTGCCAGTAACCCATTCACGAGGTCTTATAGCAATCAGCCCCAGCATTTT. The complete variable domain, with remaining parts taken from reference TRBV19 and TRBJ1-5, reads DGGITQSPKYLFRKEGQNVTLSCEQNLNHDAMYWYRQDPGQGLRLIYYSQIVNDFQKGDIAEGYSVSREKKESFPLTVTSAQKNPTAFYLCASNPFTRSYSNQPQHFGDGTRLSIL.

This clone was counted only a few times. The J gene is TRBJ2-1, the V gene TRBV12-1; the DNA was not compared with TRBD2, the D call given in the table. TRBV12-1 is given as a pseudogene. This CDR3 contains 15 residues. CDR3 amino acids: CASSFGGSSYNEQFF. For the CDR3, the DNA is TGTGCCAGCAGCTTCGGCGGGAGCTCCTACAATGAGCAGTTCTTC.

The chain uses TRBV28 and TRBJ2-7; D not resolved. The CDR3 totals 11 residues. Germline V gene data show CDR1 as MDHEN and CDR2 as SYDVKM. V dropped 4 bases and J dropped 3 bases, with 4 bases sitting between them. The CDR3 region is CASSSFYEQYF. DNA of the CDR3: TGTGCCAGCAGTTCCTTCTACGAGCAGTACTTC.

This chain links TRBV27 with TRBJ2-7; D is unclear. CDR3 size: 15 residues. Germline loops: CDR1 MNHEY, CDR2 SMNVEV (reference sequence). Trimming left V 3 bases short and J 0 bases short, with 12 bases between. In DNA form, the CDR3 reads TGTGCCAGCAGTTTTGTGGGTGCTTCCTCCTACGAGCAGTACTTC. Amino acid sequence: CASSFVGASSYEQYF.

The chain has TRBV29-1 and TRBJ2-7; TRBD2 aligns across 7 bases. The CDR3 is made up of 15 amino acids. Germline V lookup: CDR1 SQVTM, CDR2 ANQGSEA. V trimming: 1 base; J trimming: 0 bases; junction bases outside the gene matches: 6. This chain's CDR3 is CSVEVSREGSYEQYF. The CDR3 DNA follows: TGCAGCGTTGAAGTGAGCAGGGAGGGCTCCTACGAGCAGTACTTC.

Only one count was recorded for this clone. The rearrangement joins TRBV4-1 to TRBJ2-1, with D perhaps TRBD1 (6 bases). This CDR3 is 16 amino acids long. Deletions cut 3 bases from V and 0 bases from J, with 12 bases between. Germline CDR1 and CDR2: MGHRA and YSYEKL. As DNA, the CDR3 is TGCGCCAGCAGCCAGTACAGGGTGATCTCCTACAATGAGCAGTTCTTC. This codes for CASSQYRVISYNEQFF.

For the CDR3, the DNA is TGTGCCAGCAGCGACAGGGGTCCAAACTATGGCTACACCTTC. It yields the protein CASSDRGPNYGYTF. The chain links TRBV28 to TRBJ1-2, with 8 nucleotides matching TRBD1. V gave up 6 bases and J gave up 2 bases; unmatched junction bases: 5. This CDR3 is 14 amino acids long. The germline gives CDR1 MDHEN, CDR2 SYDVKM.

The chain couples TRBV10-3 to TRBJ1-6; unclear D gene. Trimming removed 6 bases at V and 0 bases at J, with 12 bases between. Per germline, CDR1 ENHRY and CDR2 SYGVKD. The CDR3 has 16 amino acids. The CDR3 spells CAISQIKSSYNSPLHF. The CDR3 DNA reads as TGTGCCATCAGCCAGATTAAAAGCTCCTATAATTCACCCCTCCACTTT.

The chain employs TRBV28 and TRBJ1-4; D remains unclear. The CDR3 has 14 amino acids. Trimming took 6 bases from V and 8 from J, leaving 16 bases between them. Germline values: CDR1 MDHEN, CDR2 SYDVKM. In DNA form, the CDR3 reads TGTGCCAGCAGCTTCCTCTATTTCGGCGAAAAACTGTTTTTT. Its protein product is CASSFLYFGEKLFF.

The chain has TRBV2 and TRBJ1-2, with 9 bases matching TRBD1. Germline V gene lookup returns CDR1 SNHLY and CDR2 FYNNEI. V was clipped by 7 bases and J by 7 bases; unmatched bases: 13. There are 15 residues in the CDR3. The DNA of the CDR3 is TGTGCCAGCAACGGTGCTAGGGACAGGGATAGTGGCTACACCTTC. Residues: CASNGARDRDSGYTF.

This sequence joins TRBV7-3 and TRBJ2-3, with D maybe TRBD2 (5 bases). Germline assignment: CDR1 SGHTA and CDR2 FQGTGA. The V end was cut by 5 bases, the J end by 4 bases, with 19 bases between. There are 16 residues in the CDR3. This CDR3 reads CASSHPGGLPPDTQYF. CDR3 sequence (DNA): TGTGCCAGCAGCCATCCCGGCGGGTTACCCCCAGATACGCAGTATTTT.

The genes are TRBV7-3 and TRBJ2-1, with 15 bases lining up with TRBD2. CDR1 is SGHTA and CDR2 is FQGTGA in the germline V gene. The V and J ends lost 5 bases and 4 bases, in that order; junction bases with no gene match: 6. The CDR3 extends over 17 amino acids. CDR3: CASSQGLAGGLYNEQFF. The DNA for the CDR3 is TGTGCCAGCAGCCAGGGACTAGCGGGAGGATTGTACAATGAGCAGTTCTTC.

The chain uses TRBV28 and TRBJ2-7; D might be TRBD1 (5 bases). Germline V CDR1 and CDR2: MDHEN, SYDVKM. The V end lost 3 bases, the J end lost 5 bases, and 20 bases lay between the germline ends. The CDR3 extends over 16 amino acids. For the CDR3, the DNA is TGTGCCAGCAGTTTTATTGCCGGGTCTGGCAGGGACGAGCAGTACTTC. This translates into CASSFIAGSGRDEQYF.

The chain links TRBV7-7 to TRBJ2-1, with 7 bases identical to TRBD2. Germline CDR1 SSHAT, CDR2 FNYEAQ (reference sequence). This CDR3 region has 16 residues. V lost 1 base and J lost 0; bases outside the gene matches: 3. In nucleotides, the CDR3 is TGTGCCAGCAGCTTAGGAGTAGCGGGCTCCTACAATGAGCAGTTCTTC. Its protein product is CASSLGVAGSYNEQFF.

The chain links TRBV5-1 to TRBJ1-1; D remains ambiguous. The V end lost 3 bases, the J end lost 6 bases, and 15 bases lay between the germline ends. CDR3 size: 14 residues. Germline lookup yields CDR1 SGHRS and CDR2 YFSETQ. CDR3 amino acids: CASSSDPQVAEAFF. CDR3 bases: TGCGCCAGCAGCTCAGACCCCCAAGTGGCTGAAGCTTTCTTT.

The chain joins TRBV2 to TRBJ2-1, with 11 bases matching TRBD2. The V and J ends lost 10 bases and 6 bases, in that order; junction bases with no gene match: 8. Germline CDR1 SNHLY, CDR2 FYNNEI. This CDR3 contains 14 residues. CDR3 coding DNA: TGTGCCACCCTACTAGCGGGAGATCGCAATGAGCAGTTCTTC. This sequence encodes CATLLAGDRNEQFF.

This clone has only one observation. In DNA form, the CDR3 reads TGTGCCAGCAGCGGACGGGACAGGGGGCTAAATGAGCAGTTCTTC. Amino acids: CASSGRDRGLNEQFF. The chain links TRBV9 to TRBJ2-1, with 12 bases lining up with TRBD1. CDR3 length equals 15 residues. Unmatched junction bases numbered 5, after V lost 3 bases and J lost 7 bases. Germline loops: CDR1 SGDLS, CDR2 YYNGEE.

In regard to this clone: An end of the junction differs from the germline gene, which may be a read error. This chain connects TRBV7-7 to TRBJ2-5, with D possibly being TRBD1 (7 bases). Germline CDR1 reads SSHAT; CDR2 reads FNYEAQ (reference sequence). This CDR3 is 17 amino acids long. The CDR3 sequence: CASSHGRLGGGRETQYF. The CDR3 DNA is TGTGCTAGCAGCCACGGCAGACTAGGGGGCGGTCGGGAGACCCAGTACTTC.

This sequence joins TRBV12-5 and TRBJ2-7, with 10 bases aligning to TRBD1. The germline V gene encodes CDR1 LGHNT and CDR2 FRNRAP. The V and J ends lost 5 bases and 7 bases, in that order; junction bases with no gene match: 17. This CDR3 region has 17 residues. The CDR3 is CASGLSSPGQGKGEQYF. Written as DNA, the CDR3 is TGTGCTAGTGGTCTCTCCTCGCCGGGACAGGGGAAAGGTGAGCAGTACTTC.

The rearrangement joins TRBV5-6 to TRBJ1-2; 7 bases are shared with TRBD1. This CDR3 spans 14 amino acids. In germline, CDR1 is SGHDT, CDR2 YYEEEE. J was trimmed by 1 base and V by 4 bases; bases with no gene match: 4. CDR3 DNA sequence: TGTGCCAGCAGCCCCCGACAGGGTAACTATGGCTACACCTTC. Amino acid sequence: CASSPRQGNYGYTF.

The chain has TRBV15 and TRBJ2-1; D possibly corresponds to TRBD1 (6 bases). The germline V gene has CDR1 LNHNV and CDR2 YYDKDF (reference sequence). The V end was cut by 0 bases, the J end by 8 bases, with 17 bases between. The CDR3 is made up of 16 amino acids. The CDR3 region has the DNA TGTGCCACCAGCAGAGATCGCGAAGGGACACGTGATGAGCAGTTCTTC. Its protein is CATSRDREGTRDEQFF.

The V and J genes are TRBV29-1 and TRBJ1-2; 8 bases are a match to TRBD1. This CDR3 region has 14 residues. Germline trimming cut 0 bases from V and 8 bases from J; bases unmatched to any gene: 8. Germline loops: CDR1 SQVTM, CDR2 ANQGSEA. The CDR3 sequence is CSVEDSQGASGYTF. CDR3 nucleotides: TGCAGCGTTGAAGACTCCCAGGGGGCGAGCGGCTACACCTTC.

The chain employs TRBV7-8 and TRBJ2-7; tentative D call: TRBD2 (6 bases). V lost 5 bases and J lost 0, with 17 bases in between. The germline CDR1 and CDR2 sequences are SGHVS and FQNEAQ. The CDR3 spans 16 residues. The CDR3 nucleotides are TGTGCCAGCAGCCCCCACAGCGGGTTAAGCTCCTACGAGCAGTACTTC. This translates into CASSPHSGLSSYEQYF.

The rearrangement uses TRBV5-1 and TRBJ1-1; the match to TRBD1 covers 7 bases. The CDR3 is 17 residues long. Trimming took 1 base from V and 1 from J; bases not matched to a gene: 10. Germline CDR1 and CDR2: SGHRS and YFSETQ. This chain's CDR3 is CASSLRGRMSGNTEAFF. CDR3 bases: TGCGCCAGCAGCTTGAGGGGGCGTATGAGTGGGAACACTGAAGCTTTCTTT.

J is TRBJ2-2 and V is TRBV9; no clear D gene. Germline V gives CDR1 SGDLS, CDR2 YYNGEE. V lost 7 bases, J lost 4 bases, and 8 bases lay in between. CDR3 size: 12 residues. The CDR3 sequence: CASGTGTGELFF. Written as DNA, the CDR3 is TGTGCCAGCGGAACGGGCACCGGGGAGCTGTTTTTT.

The V gene is TRBV19, the J gene TRBJ1-1; D is unclear. The CDR3 contains 13 residues. Per germline, CDR1 LNHDA and CDR2 SQIVND (reference sequence). V lost 1 base and J lost 11, with 14 bases in between. The CDR3 loop is CASSIGQTGPAFF. The DNA for the CDR3 is TGTGCCAGTAGTATAGGCCAGACGGGCCCGGCTTTCTTT. Based on the CDR3 plus reference TRBV19 and TRBJ1-1, the full variable domain is DGGITQSPKYLFRKEGQNVTLSCEQNLNHDAMYWYRQDPGQGLRLIYYSQIVNDFQKGDIAEGYSVSREKKESFPLTVTSAQKNPTAFYLCASSIGQTGPAFFGQGTRLTVV.

The rearrangement uses TRBV5-6 and TRBJ1-2, with unresolved D. CDR1 is SGHDT and CDR2 is YYEEEE in the germline V gene. V shed 0 bases and J shed 4 bases, with 13 bases lying between them. This CDR3 contains 15 residues. The CDR3 coding sequence is TGTGCCAGCAGCTTGGTAGCCGCACCCCCCTATGGCTACACCTTC. Protein sequence: CASSLVAAPPYGYTF.

The V call is TRBV27, the J call TRBJ2-3; D is undetermined. Looked up from germline, CDR1 is MNHEY and CDR2 is SMNVEV (reference sequence). The CDR3 loop spans 13 amino acids. Trimming took off 2 bases at V and 0 bases at J, with 3 bases between the two ends. CDR3 protein: CASSLGSTDTQYF. The CDR3, as DNA: TGTGCCAGCAGTTTAGGGAGCACAGATACGCAGTATTTT.

The genes are TRBV28 and TRBJ1-2; D remains ambiguous. Trimming shortened V by 6 bases and J by 7 bases, and 15 bases separated the two germline ends. Germline CDR1 reads MDHEN; CDR2 reads SYDVKM. The CDR3 has 13 residues. The CDR3 region has the DNA TGTGCCAGCAGACCCATTTGGGGAGGTGGCTACACCTTC. Protein product: CASRPIWGGGYTF.

V and J are TRBV2 and TRBJ2-5; 9 bases match TRBD1. Germline CDR1 is SNHLY and CDR2 is FYNNEI. The CDR3 covers 15 residues. Trimming cost V 7 bases and J 5 bases; bases outside gene matches: 11. DNA for the CDR3: TGTGCCAGCACCAGGGACAGGGCGGCTGTGGAGACCCAGTACTTC. Translated, it gives CASTRDRAAVETQYF.